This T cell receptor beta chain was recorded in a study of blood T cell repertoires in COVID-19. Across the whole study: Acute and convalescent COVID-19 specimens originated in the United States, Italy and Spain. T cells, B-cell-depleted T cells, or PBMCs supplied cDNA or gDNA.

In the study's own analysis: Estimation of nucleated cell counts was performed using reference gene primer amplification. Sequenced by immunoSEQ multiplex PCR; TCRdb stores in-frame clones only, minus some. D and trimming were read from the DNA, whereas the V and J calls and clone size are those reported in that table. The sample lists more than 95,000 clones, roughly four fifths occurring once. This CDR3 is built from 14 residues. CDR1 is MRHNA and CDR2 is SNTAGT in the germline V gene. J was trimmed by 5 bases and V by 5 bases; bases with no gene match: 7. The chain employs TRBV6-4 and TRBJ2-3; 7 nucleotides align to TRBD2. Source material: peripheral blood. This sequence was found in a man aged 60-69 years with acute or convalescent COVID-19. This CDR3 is CASSSTSRGDTQYF. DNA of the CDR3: TGTGCCAGCAGTTCGACTAGCCGAGGAGATACGCAGTATTTT.